This T cell receptor (beta chain) was retrieved from a study of tumor-infiltrating lymphocytes in primary liver carcinoma. As regards this clonotype: A much larger clone is a single base away; this may be a read error.

The length of the CDR3 is 14 residues. Germline CDR1 is KGHDR and CDR2 is SFDVKD. RNA and DNA were co-extracted from approximately 20-30 mg of unsorted bulk tissue. Patients showed chronic HBV infection and an absence of prior treatment. Total RNA amounting to approximately 460 ng was the source from which TCR beta cDNA was made with a constant-region primer. Each TCR beta library was derived from three nested multiplex PCR rounds that employed slightly modified ARM-PCR. Each of the first two PCR rounds ran roughly 9 cycles with TRBV1-TRBV30 forward and C-beta reverse primers. Using its own MiXCR run on the multiplex PCR reads, TCRdb lists one record per CDR3 protein. The sample consists of over 100,000 distinct CDR3 sequences, around 70% of them appearing once.

The material sequenced was tumor-adjacent normal liver tissue. This receptor was taken from a woman between 55 and 75 years old with primary liver carcinoma and hepatitis B virus infection. This sequence joins TRBV24-1 and TRBJ1-1; D is unresolved. CDR3 sequence: CANSDSMYGAEAFF. CDR3 bases: TGTGCCAACAGTGATTCAATGTACGGGGCTGAAGCTTTCTTT.